Following are 25 T cell receptor beta chains from one sample sequenced in a study of T cell responses to AZD1222 COVID-19 vaccine. Clones were sequenced by immunoSEQ multiplex PCR, and TCRdb holds only the in-frame ones, with some missing. The sample has roughly 270,000 clones, about 94% seen once. The input for sequencing was peripheral blood, taken 28 days after the second AZD1222 dose. All receptors derive from an adult who received the AZD1222 COVID-19 vaccine.

This clone showed up just once. The rearrangement links TRBV5-4 to TRBJ2-7, with D possibly matching TRBD2 (5 bases). The germline gives CDR1 SGHNT, CDR2 YYREEE (reference sequence). This CDR3 is built from 17 residues. Trimming pared 0 bases from V and 5 bases from J, leaving 21 bases between. CDR3 residues: CASSLGSNDGGVNEQYF. The CDR3 nucleotides read TGTGCCAGCAGCTTGGGATCAAATGACGGAGGAGTAAACGAGCAGTACTTC.

This clone showed up just once. The chain recombines TRBV7-3 with TRBJ1-5; D is unclear. Germline CDR1 and CDR2: SGHTA and FQGTGA. With 2 bases removed from V and 0 bases from J, the gap between germline ends came to 8 bases. The CDR3 totals 15 residues. The CDR3 DNA reads as TGTGCCAGCAGCTTAGGCCTGATTAGCAATCAGCCCCAGCATTTT. It is translated as CASSLGLISNQPQHF.

This chain links TRBV30 with TRBJ1-2; no reliable D call. Looked up from germline, CDR1 is GTSNPN and CDR2 is SVGIG (reference sequence). V lost 0 bases, J lost 6 bases, and 11 bases lay in between. CDR3 length equals 13 residues. The CDR3 is CAWSVVVWDGYTF. The CDR3, as DNA: TGTGCCTGGAGTGTTGTGGTATGGGATGGCTACACCTTC.

The chain's CDR3 is CASSGGSRYEQYF. The CDR3 nucleotides read TGTGCCAGCAGTGGGGGGAGTAGGTACGAGCAGTACTTC. This chain joins TRBV27 and TRBJ2-7; a weak D match, TRBD2 (6 bases). Germline CDR1 reads MNHEY; CDR2 reads SMNVEV (reference sequence). V was trimmed by 5 bases and J by 4 bases, leaving 12 bases between them. The CDR3 runs to 13 residues.

V is TRBV28 and J is TRBJ2-6; D possibly corresponds to TRBD1 (6 bases). V was trimmed by 4 bases and J by 0 bases, leaving 22 bases between them. This CDR3 contains 20 residues. Germline V gene data show CDR1 as MDHEN and CDR2 as SYDVKM. The CDR3 DNA reads as TGTGCCAGCAGTTCAGTTTCGTGGGCAGGGGCGACCTCTGGGGCCAACGTCCTGACTTTC. This encodes CASSSVSWAGATSGANVLTF.

V and J are TRBV7-8 and TRBJ2-3; TRBD2 is a possible D gene (7 bases). CDR3 length equals 14 residues. Deletions cut 6 bases from V and 4 bases from J, with 14 bases between. In germline, CDR1 is SGHVS, CDR2 FQNEAQ. CDR3 sequence reads: CASRRRGGADTQYF. CDR3 nucleotide sequence: TGTGCCAGCAGGCGAAGGGGGGGCGCAGATACGCAGTATTTT. The full variable domain, in which reference TRBV7-8 and TRBJ2-3 provide the parts outside the CDR3, is GAGVSQSPRYKVAKRGQDVALRCDPISGHVSLFWYQQALGQGPEFLTYFQNEAQLDKSGLPSDRFFAERPEGSVSTLKIQRTQQEDSAVYLCASRRRGGADTQYFGPGTRLTVL.

Points on this clone: Other DNA variants within this sample encode the same CDR3. J is TRBJ1-1 and V is TRBV7-9, with D hard to call. The CDR3 length is 13 residues. V dropped 3 bases and J dropped 1 base, with 6 bases sitting between them. Germline CDR1 and CDR2: SEHNR and FQNEAQ (reference sequence). CDR3 amino acids: CASSLGSNTEAFF. The CDR3 DNA reads TGTGCCAGCAGCTTGGGCTCGAACACTGAAGCTTTCTTT.

Only one count was recorded for this clone. This chain joins TRBV6-1 and TRBJ2-3; TRBD2 matches 7 bases. The CDR3 has 15 amino acids. CDR1 MNHNS and CDR2 SASEGT come from the germline V gene. V lost 2 bases to trimming and J lost 4 bases; unmatched junction nucleotides: 6. The CDR3 spells CASSEPGGAADTQYF. In DNA form, the CDR3 reads TGTGCCAGCAGTGAACCGGGAGGAGCCGCAGATACGCAGTATTTT.

The chain joins TRBV28 to TRBJ1-2; TRBD1 might be the D (5 bases). Trimming removed 6 bases from V and 5 bases from J, with 13 bases in between. The CDR3 runs to 13 residues. The germline CDR1 and CDR2 sequences are MDHEN and SYDVKM. The CDR3 region is CASRLDSTYGYTF. The CDR3 DNA reads TGTGCCAGCAGACTTGACAGTACTTATGGCTACACCTTC.

The chain links TRBV6-5 to TRBJ1-1; the match to TRBD1 covers 9 bases. V lost 0 bases and J lost 0; bases outside the gene matches: 2. The CDR3 sequence is 16 residues long. Per germline, CDR1 MNHEY and CDR2 SVGAGI. CDR3 loop: CASSYSDRGMNTEAFF. The CDR3 DNA reads TGTGCCAGCAGTTACTCGGACAGGGGTATGAACACTGAAGCTTTCTTT.

V gene TRBV2 combines with J gene TRBJ1-5; no clear D. The length of the CDR3 is 13 residues. The V end was cut by 4 bases, the J end by 6 bases, with 10 bases between. The V gene's germline CDR1 is SNHLY and CDR2 FYNNEI. The CDR3 DNA follows: TGTGCCAGCAGTGTATTCAGTTCTCAGCCCCAGCATTTT. Translating gives CASSVFSSQPQHF.

V and J are TRBV7-2 and TRBJ2-3, with D hard to call. CDR1 is SGHTA, CDR2 FQGNSA, per germline. The length of the CDR3 is 15 residues. V dropped 2 bases and J dropped 6 bases, with 15 bases sitting between them. The CDR3 DNA reads as TGTGCCAGCAGCTTAAGCGCCAAGTCCATGGATACGCAGTATTTT. The encoded protein is CASSLSAKSMDTQYF.

Only one count was recorded for this clone. This chain links TRBV18 with TRBJ2-1; D not resolved. This CDR3 has 16 amino acids. V lost 0 bases and J lost 4, with 13 bases in between. Germline CDR1 and CDR2: KGHSH and LQKENI. The CDR3 protein is CASSPPAGKFYNEQFF. CDR3 coding DNA: TGTGCCAGCTCACCACCGGCAGGAAAGTTTTACAATGAGCAGTTCTTC.

The gene calls are TRBV21-1 and TRBJ1-1; the table's D call, TRBD1, has no DNA check behind it. TRBV21-1 is noted as a pseudogene. The CDR3 length is 14 residues. The CDR3 bases are TGTGCCAGCAGCCGGACAGGGGGGGGTACTGAAGCTTTCTTT. It encodes CASSRTGGGTEAFF.

The chain carries TRBV7-9 and TRBJ2-7, with a possible D match to TRBD2 (6 bases). This CDR3 has 14 amino acids. Germline values: CDR1 SEHNR, CDR2 FQNEAQ (reference sequence). Between the trimmed V and J ends, which lost 7 bases and 2 bases, there was a span of 15 bases. The CDR3 region is CASTPGLRPYEQYF. As DNA, the CDR3 is TGTGCCAGCACCCCGGGACTGCGACCCTACGAGCAGTACTTC.

The chain joins TRBV2 to TRBJ2-7; the D gene is possibly TRBD1 (6 bases). The CDR3 is 13 residues long. Germline CDR1 is SNHLY and CDR2 is FYNNEI. The V end was cut by 1 base, the J end by 2 bases, with 6 bases between. The CDR3 spells CASSEGTAYEQYF. CDR3 bases: TGTGCCAGCAGTGAAGGGACAGCCTACGAGCAGTACTTC.

This clone was observed a handful of times. V gene TRBV14 combines with J gene TRBJ1-2; 10 bases are a match to TRBD1. The CDR3 has 15 residues. Per the germline V gene, CDR1 is SGHDN and CDR2 is FVKESK. With 4 bases clipped from V and 4 bases from J, the junction kept 6 bases outside the gene matches. The CDR3 reads CASSPKTGGGYGYTF. For the CDR3, the DNA is TGTGCCAGCAGCCCGAAGACAGGGGGCGGCTATGGCTACACCTTC.

The CDR3 is CASSPVSGGTEAFF. CDR3 nucleotides: TGTGCCAGCAGCCCCGTCTCAGGGGGCACTGAAGCTTTCTTT. The chain is built from TRBV5-5 and TRBJ1-1, with 7 positions matching TRBD1. This CDR3 spans 14 amino acids. With 4 bases clipped from V and 4 bases from J, the junction kept 7 bases outside the gene matches. Germline V gives CDR1 SGHKS, CDR2 YYEKEE (reference sequence).

The gene calls are TRBV28 and TRBJ2-7; D may be TRBD1 (5 bases). The ends were cut back, 7 bases at V and 4 bases at J, with 23 bases in the middle. The CDR3 has 16 residues. Germline CDR1 is MDHEN and CDR2 is SYDVKM. This CDR3 reads CASTPGGHSLYYEQYF. The CDR3 region has the DNA TGTGCCAGCACACCGGGCGGACATTCCCTTTATTACGAGCAGTACTTC.

The chain combines TRBV7-2 with TRBJ2-3, with 13 bases lining up with TRBD2. CDR1 and CDR2 (germline): SGHTA, FQGNSA. Trimming cost V 2 bases and J 2 bases; bases outside gene matches: 4. This CDR3 comprises 17 residues. The CDR3 spells CASSLRGTSGVTDTQYF. CDR3 DNA: TGTGCCAGCAGCTTAAGGGGGACTAGCGGGGTCACAGATACGCAGTATTTT. The entire variable domain, with the rest obtained from reference TRBV7-2 and TRBJ2-3, is as follows: GAGVSQSPSNKVTEKGKDVELRCDPISGHTALYWYRQSLGQGLEFLIYFQGNSAPDKSGLPSDRFSAERTGGSVSTLTIQRTQQEDSAVYLCASSLRGTSGVTDTQYFGPGTRLTVL.

The genes are TRBV5-1 and TRBJ2-3, with D uncertain. The CDR3 is made up of 18 amino acids. Looked up from germline, CDR1 is SGHRS and CDR2 is YFSETQ. V was cut by 1 base and J by 5 bases, with 23 bases left in between. The CDR3 here is CASSLWWPDGTSGDTQYF. For the CDR3, the DNA is TGCGCCAGCAGCTTGTGGTGGCCAGACGGAACGTCAGGAGATACGCAGTATTTT.

The V gene is TRBV5-1, the J gene TRBJ2-7, with TRBD1 identical over 7 bases. This CDR3 is built from 14 residues. From germline, CDR1 is SGHRS and CDR2 YFSETQ. J was trimmed by 2 bases and V by 4 bases; bases with no gene match: 6. The CDR3 here is CASSPGTEAYEQYF. The CDR3 DNA reads TGCGCCAGCAGCCCCGGGACAGAGGCCTACGAGCAGTACTTC.

V and J are TRBV7-2 and TRBJ1-1; TRBD1 agrees at 8 bases. The germline gives CDR1 SGHTA, CDR2 FQGNSA. The CDR3 covers 15 residues. The V gene end was trimmed by 5 bases and the J gene end by 4 bases; junction bases not matched to a gene: 9. DNA of the CDR3: TGTGCCAGCAGCCCACAGGGGGGGAGTAGCACTGAAGCTTTCTTT. Translated: CASSPQGGSSTEAFF.

V is TRBV5-1 and J is TRBJ1-1; D is uncertain. V gave up 1 base and J gave up 0 bases, with 13 bases separating them. The CDR3 has 16 residues. The germline CDR1 and CDR2 sequences are SGHRS and YFSETQ. CDR3 in amino acids: CASSLSPAVMNTEAFF. CDR3 DNA sequence: TGCGCCAGCAGCTTGTCCCCGGCGGTGATGAACACTGAAGCTTTCTTT. Looking up the rest from reference TRBV5-1 and TRBJ1-1 gives the full variable domain: KAGVTQTPRYLIKTRGQQVTLSCSPISGHRSVSWYQQTPGQGLQFLFEYFSETQRNKGNFPGRFSGRQFSNSRSEMNVSTLELGDSALYLCASSLSPAVMNTEAFFGQGTRLTVV.

The CDR3 DNA reads as TGTGCCAGCAGTTTAGCAGGGTCGAATGAGCAGTTCTTC. It specifies CASSLAGSNEQFF. The V gene is TRBV12-3 or TRBV12-4, the J gene TRBJ2-1; D remains unclear. V was shortened by 0 bases and J by 7 bases, with 7 bases between the two germline ends. This CDR3 is built from 13 residues.